The clone carrying this T cell receptor (beta chain) was observed a handful of times. One entry per CDR3 protein results from TCRdb running MiXCR on the 5' RACE reads. The sample shows 610,000 or so distinct CDR3 sequences, about 12% of them seen only once. Germline values: CDR1 LNHNV, CDR2 YYDKDF (reference sequence). The CDR3 contains 14 residues. Losses at the gene ends were 1 base for V and 7 bases for J; bases not matched to a gene: 7. This sample is part of a study of T cells after yellow fever vaccination. The sequence was obtained from a man aged 25-40 years who received the YFV17D yellow fever vaccine. The source material was PBMCs, sampled on the day of the yellow fever booster vaccination. This chain uses TRBV15 with TRBJ2-7; 7 bases are shared with TRBD1. This chain's CDR3 is CATSRAKGAPEQYF. The CDR3 DNA is TGTGCCACCAGCAGAGCCAAGGGGGCCCCGGAGCAGTACTTC.